This T cell receptor (beta chain) was captured in a study of naive and memory T cell subsets. Four PCR rounds used nested alpha and beta constant region primers plus the SP2 primer. For blood and skin samples, reverse transcription used TCR alpha and beta constant primers. MiXCR, applied by TCRdb to the UMI-ligation and nested PCR reads, yields one record per CDR3 protein. The sample carries more than 20,000 distinct CDR3 sequences, about 6.4% recorded once. The treatment here: skin biopsy from PPD injection site in Mantoux-positive individual. TCR cDNA received a 3' ligated oligonucleotide that carried a UMI. Tuberculin skin test biopsies were taken where PPD was injected in Mantoux-positive people. In germline, CDR1 is MNHEY, CDR2 SVGAGI. Between the trimmed V and J ends, which lost 5 bases and 4 bases, there was a span of 14 bases. This CDR3 has 14 amino acids. This clonotype was seen repeatedly, ten times or more.

V is TRBV6-5 and J is TRBJ1-2; D call uncertain. This material consisted of skin, taken from a tuberculin skin test site. The TCR originated in an adult in good health. The chain's CDR3 is CASSEGGQFYGYTF. CDR3 in DNA: TGTGCCAGCAGTGAGGGAGGGCAGTTCTATGGCTACACCTTC.